This note documents a single T cell receptor (beta chain) sequence. The data are from a study of control samples from healthy donors and cancer patients. Germline CDR1 SEHNR, CDR2 FQNEAQ (reference sequence). V lost 4 bases to trimming and J lost 4 bases; unmatched junction nucleotides: 5. The CDR3 covers 15 residues. Using immunoSEQ multiplex PCR, the repertoire was profiled, and TCRdb retains in-frame clones only, with some absent. Of some 150,000 clones detected, 75% to 90% appear once; the ten largest clones hold 4.9%. The TCR sequence derives from a man between 25 and 39 years old in good health. The rearrangement links TRBV7-9 to TRBJ2-3; TRBD1 matches 10 bases. The sample comprised blood. Here the CDR3 reads CASSWGQGFSDTQYF. For the CDR3, the DNA is TGTGCCAGCAGCTGGGGACAGGGGTTTTCAGATACGCAGTATTTT. Supplemented by reference TRBV7-9 and TRBJ2-3, the full variable domain reads DTGVSQNPRHKITKRGQNVTFRCDPISEHNRLYWYRQTLGQGPEFLTYFQNEAQLEKSRLLSDRFSAERPKGSFSTLEIQRTEQGDSAMYLCASSWGQGFSDTQYFGPGTRLTVL.